A single sample is the source of the 30 T cell receptor beta chains below, sequenced in a study of breast tumors, draining lymph nodes, adjacent tissues. TCRdb redid the calling of the multiplex PCR reads with MiXCR, one entry per CDR3 protein. Of about 180,000 distinct CDR3 sequences listed, approximately 30% are singletons. The lymph nodes were axillary draining lymph nodes from breast cancer patients. Sequencing was carried out using axillary lymph node tissue. The receptors were gathered from a female donor with breast cancer. Some clones in this sample may be carry-over from other donors' samples.

The genes are TRBV6-6 and TRBJ2-5, with 12 bases matching TRBD2. Germline CDR1 and CDR2: MNHNY and SVGAGI (reference sequence). The CDR3 is 17 residues long. V lost 5 bases to trimming and J lost 1 base; unmatched junction nucleotides: 8. CDR3 DNA: TGTGCCAGCAGTCACCCGGGACTAGCGGGCCTCCAAGAGACCCAGTACTTC. This sequence encodes CASSHPGLAGLQETQYF.

This clonotype was observed a handful of times. This may come from a read error, since a much larger clone is one base off. The chain couples TRBV12-5 to TRBJ2-3, with TRBD2 matching 10 bases. Germline CDR1 and CDR2: LGHNT and FRNRAP. CDR3 length: 17 amino acids. CDR3 loop: CASGFPTLAGNTYTQYF. The CDR3 nucleotides are TGTGCTAGTGGTTTCCCAACACTAGCGGGGAACACATATACGCAGTATTTT.

This clonotype was recorded at least ten times. The chain has TRBV11-3 and TRBJ2-2; D possibly corresponds to TRBD2 (6 bases). This CDR3 contains 16 residues. CDR1 is SGHNT, CDR2 YENEEA, per germline. Trimming took off 5 bases at V and 5 bases at J, with 18 bases between the two ends. CDR3 sequence (DNA): TGTGCCAGCAGCCCAAGGGACTCCGTTCTTACCGGGGAGCTGTTTTTT. Amino acid sequence: CASSPRDSVLTGELFF.

For this clonotype: This may arise from a read error, as a much more abundant clone is one base away. The chain couples TRBV7-2 to TRBJ2-3, with 8 positions matching TRBD1. The V gene's germline CDR1 is SGHTA and CDR2 FQGNSA. The CDR3 sequence is 12 residues long. The CDR3 DNA follows: TGTGCCGGCAGCCAACACAGGGGGGATCAGTATTTT. Encoded protein: CAGSQHRGDQYF.

The rearrangement links TRBV12-3 or TRBV12-4 to TRBJ1-3; 8 bases are a match to TRBD1. V was clipped by 6 bases and J by 3 bases; unmatched bases: 4. The CDR3 spans 14 residues. CDR3 region: CASRAGTGGNTIYF. The CDR3 nucleotides read TGTGCCAGCAGGGCTGGGACAGGTGGAAACACCATATATTTT.

At least ten counts were recorded for this clonotype. This chain uses TRBV13 with TRBJ1-4, with D unresolved. The V and J ends lost 0 bases and 4 bases respectively, with 6 bases between them. Germline-derived CDR1 and CDR2 are PRHDT and FYEKMQ (reference sequence). The CDR3 extends over 14 amino acids. The CDR3 sequence: CASSLGDRNEKLFF. The CDR3 nucleotides are TGTGCCAGCAGCTTAGGGGACCGTAATGAAAAACTGTTTTTT.

A word on this clonotype: Without the conserved terminal phenylalanine or tryptophan, this CDR3 likely stems from a read error. The DNA is left out, because the CDR3 cannot be placed on it with certainty; the CDR3 is given as TCRdb lists it. The gene calls are TRBV4-1 and TRBJ2-1. CDR1 is MGHRA, CDR2 YSYEKL, per germline. The CDR3 region is 8 residues in length, termini included. CDR3: CASSQWPS.

V gene TRBV7-9 combines with J gene TRBJ2-2; D not certain. V lost 3 bases to trimming and J lost 8 bases, with 13 bases between them. The CDR3 length is 14 residues. The V gene's germline CDR1 is SEHNR and CDR2 FQNEAQ (reference sequence). The CDR3 sequence is CASSFMLVTGELFF. The CDR3 nucleotides read TGTGCCAGCAGCTTTATGCTAGTGACAGGGGAGCTGTTTTTT. Full variable domain (rest looked up from reference TRBV7-9 and TRBJ2-2): DTGVSQNPRHKITKRGQNVTFRCDPISEHNRLYWYRQTLGQGPEFLTYFQNEAQLEKSRLLSDRFSAERPKGSFSTLEIQRTEQGDSAMYLCASSFMLVTGELFFGEGSRLTVL.

In this sample, this clonotype turned up many times. The rearrangement links TRBV4-1 to TRBJ2-3; D tentatively reads TRBD1 or TRBD2 (5 bases each). Germline CDR1 MGHRA, CDR2 YSYEKL. V was pared by 4 bases and J by 3 bases, with 20 bases between. The CDR3 runs to 17 residues. CDR3 sequence (DNA): TGCGCCAGCAGCCTACAGCCCAGAGGGGACGGGACAGATACGCAGTATTTT. Translation gives CASSLQPRGDGTDTQYF.

There are many counts of this clonotype. The chain is built from TRBV7-3 and TRBJ1-3, with a tentative D call TRBD1 (5 bases). Trimming shortened V by 3 bases and J by 0 bases, and 12 bases separated the two germline ends. CDR1 SGHTA and CDR2 FQGTGA come from the germline V gene. CDR3 size: 16 residues. CDR3 coding DNA: TGTGCCAGCAGCTTCGGACACTCTACCTCTGGAAACACCATATATTTT. It yields the protein CASSFGHSTSGNTIYF.

On this clonotype itself: This clone may be a read error of a much larger clone one base away. The chain uses TRBV9 and TRBJ2-2; D assignment may be TRBD1 or TRBD2 (6 bases each). This CDR3 comprises 15 residues. The germline CDR1 and CDR2 sequences are SGDLS and YYNGEE. The CDR3 DNA is TGTGCCAGCAGCGCCCGTACGACCGGGGGCGGGGAGCCGTTTTTT. Amino acid sequence: CASSARTTGGGEPFF. Full variable domain (outside the CDR3, taken from reference TRBV9 and TRBJ2-2): DSGVTQTPKHLITATGQRVTLRCSPRSGDLSVYWYQQSLDQGLQFLIQYYNGEERAKGNILERFSAQQFPDLHSELNLSSLELGDSALYFCASSARTTGGGEPFFGEGSRLTVL.

This clonotype was counted many times. This sequence joins TRBV7-3 and TRBJ2-7; 7 bases are shared with TRBD1. J was trimmed by 5 bases and V by 2 bases; bases with no gene match: 9. The CDR3 is made up of 15 amino acids. From germline, CDR1 is SGHTA and CDR2 FQGTGA. The chain's CDR3 is CASSLDRDGFHEQYF. CDR3 in DNA: TGTGCCAGCAGCTTAGACAGGGACGGTTTCCACGAGCAGTACTTC.

This clonotype was counted a single time. This chain uses TRBV14 with TRBJ2-7; D is unresolved. The CDR3 runs 11 residues. Germline-derived CDR1 and CDR2 are SGHDN and FVKESK. V was cut by 1 base and J by 6 bases, with 4 bases left in between. In DNA, the CDR3 is TGTGCCAGCAGCCAAGTATTCGAGCAGTACTTC. Its translation: CASSQVFEQYF.

The V call is TRBV9, the J call TRBJ1-6, with 8 bases that match TRBD1. Germline loops: CDR1 SGDLS, CDR2 YYNGEE. Trimming at V came to 3 bases and at J to 10 bases, leaving 9 bases not matched to a gene. The CDR3 is 15 residues long. The CDR3 region is CASSAVDRGGSPLHF. CDR3 DNA: TGTGCCAGCAGCGCGGTAGACAGGGGCGGCTCACCCCTCCACTTT.

This clonotype was detected ten times or more. The genes are TRBV7-3 and TRBJ2-2; tentative D call: TRBD1 (6 bases). The CDR3 is 14 amino acids. Trimming removed 2 bases at V and 4 bases at J, with 8 bases between. CDR1 and CDR2 (germline): SGHTA, FQGTGA. The CDR3 DNA reads TGTGCCAGCAGCTTAGGGGGCTTCACCGGGGAGCTGTTTTTT. It translates to CASSLGGFTGELFF.

The genes are TRBV7-2 and TRBJ1-4, with no clear D. The germline V gene encodes CDR1 SGHTA and CDR2 FQGNSA. The CDR3 sequence is 20 residues long. The V end lost 6 bases, the J end lost 1 base, and 27 bases lay between the germline ends. The CDR3 DNA follows: TGTGCCAGCAGTAAAACCCCCAGCGGGAGGGCCGGGGAAACTAATGAAAAACTGTTTTTT. This sequence encodes CASSKTPSGRAGETNEKLFF.

V is TRBV27 and J is TRBJ2-1; D uncertain. Trimming removed 6 bases at V and 10 bases at J, with 13 bases between. Germline V gives CDR1 MNHEY, CDR2 SMNVEV (reference sequence). This CDR3 is 12 amino acids long. CDR3 region: CASSKYDGEQFF. As DNA, the CDR3 is TGTGCCAGCAGCAAATACGACGGCGAGCAGTTCTTC.

This clonotype was seen ten or more times. V is TRBV9 and J is TRBJ2-1, with 13 bases aligning to TRBD2. With V trimmed by 4 bases and J by 4 bases, 8 bases remained unmatched. The CDR3 is 17 amino acids. Germline V lookup: CDR1 SGDLS, CDR2 YYNGEE. This chain's CDR3 is CASSPRTSGSGYNEQFF. CDR3 sequence (DNA): TGTGCCAGCAGCCCCCGGACTAGCGGGAGTGGGTACAATGAGCAGTTCTTC.

This clonotype was detected many times. V is TRBV19 and J is TRBJ2-5; maybe TRBD2 (5 bases). The V and J ends lost 3 bases and 5 bases respectively, with 10 bases between them. Per the germline V gene, CDR1 is LNHDA and CDR2 is SQIVND (reference sequence). This CDR3 has 13 amino acids. The CDR3 region has the DNA TGTGCCAGTAGTATTCTGGGGAGCGAGACCCAGTACTTC. Encoded protein: CASSILGSETQYF.

This clonotype was seen ten or more times. The J gene is TRBJ2-5, the V gene TRBV4-2; D is unresolved. The CDR3 has 13 amino acids. Trimming stripped 0 bases from V and 0 bases from J, with 2 bases between. CDR1 is LGHNA and CDR2 is YNFKEQ in the germline V gene. CDR3 protein: CASSQDDQETQYF. CDR3 DNA: TGTGCCAGCAGCCAAGACGACCAAGAGACCCAGTACTTC.

This clonotype was detected many times. This sequence joins TRBV2 and TRBJ2-2; 9 bases are shared with TRBD2. Trimming cost V 1 base and J 7 bases; bases outside gene matches: 4. The CDR3 sequence is 15 residues long. The germline V gene encodes CDR1 SNHLY and CDR2 FYNNEI. The CDR3 bases are TGTGCCAGCAGTGAAGGCGGGAGGGCCTTCGGGGAGCTGTTTTTT. Translated, it gives CASSEGGRAFGELFF.

On this clonotype: One end of the junction does not line up with germline, which may come from a read error. The rearrangement links TRBV11-2 to TRBJ2-7, with D hard to call. Per the germline V gene, CDR1 is SGHAT and CDR2 is FQNNGV. This CDR3 has 12 amino acids. The CDR3 reads CGSSLSEDAQYF. The CDR3 nucleotides are TGTGGCAGCAGCTTGTCGGAAGACGCGCAGTACTTC.

This clonotype was counted many times. V is TRBV19 and J is TRBJ1-5; D uncertain. The CDR3 is made up of 16 amino acids. Trimming took 5 bases from V and 7 from J, leaving 21 bases between them. CDR1 and CDR2 from the germline V gene are LNHDA and SQIVND (reference sequence). The CDR3 reads CASSDWGGGEEQPQHF. The CDR3 DNA reads TGTGCCAGTAGTGATTGGGGTGGCGGGGAAGAGCAGCCCCAGCATTTT.

The chain recombines TRBV7-9 with TRBJ2-6; D is possibly TRBD2 (7 bases). From germline, CDR1 is SEHNR and CDR2 FQNEAQ (reference sequence). The V end was cut by 1 base, the J end by 3 bases, with 19 bases between. The CDR3 consists of 19 residues. CDR3 coding DNA: TGTGCCAGCAGCTTAGTCGGTACAGGGAGGGACTATGGGGCCAACGTCCTGACTTTC. Translating it yields CASSLVGTGRDYGANVLTF.

This clonotype was found many times. This rearrangement joins TRBV2 to TRBJ2-2; D may match TRBD1 or TRBD2 (5 bases each). V gave up 4 bases and J gave up 6 bases, with 12 bases separating them. CDR3 length equals 14 residues. Germline values: CDR1 SNHLY, CDR2 FYNNEI. The CDR3 here is CASSVRGLSGELFF. The CDR3, as DNA: TGTGCCAGCAGTGTGAGGGGATTATCCGGGGAGCTGTTTTTT. Full variable domain (outside the CDR3, taken from reference TRBV2 and TRBJ2-2): EPEVTQTPSHQVTQMGQEVILRCVPISNHLYFYWYRQILGQKVEFLVSFYNNEISEKSEIFDDQFSVERPDGSNFTLKIRSTKLEDSAMYFCASSVRGLSGELFFGEGSRLTVL.

Note on this clonotype: A much bigger clone sits one base away, suggesting this may be a read error. J is TRBJ2-5 and V is TRBV7-3; TRBD2 aligns across 8 bases. Per the germline V gene, CDR1 is SGHTA and CDR2 is FQGTGA. The CDR3 runs to 15 residues. CDR3 in DNA: TGTGCCAGCAGCGCCGGGAGGGGTCGGCAAGAGACCCAGCACTTC. Amino acid sequence: CASSAGRGRQETQHF.

This clonotype has at least ten counts. This sequence joins TRBV2 and TRBJ2-7; no clear D. Between the trimmed V and J ends, which lost 5 bases and 6 bases, there was a span of 8 bases. From germline, CDR1 is SNHLY and CDR2 FYNNEI. This CDR3 is 11 amino acids long. The CDR3 region is CASSLTPEQYF. The CDR3 nucleotides are TGTGCCAGCAGTCTAACGCCCGAGCAGTACTTC. The full variable domain, its missing parts supplied by reference TRBV2 and TRBJ2-7, is EPEVTQTPSHQVTQMGQEVILRCVPISNHLYFYWYRQILGQKVEFLVSFYNNEISEKSEIFDDQFSVERPDGSNFTLKIRSTKLEDSAMYFCASSLTPEQYFGPGTRLTVT.

This clonotype was seen repeatedly, ten times or more. This rearrangement joins TRBV6-5 to TRBJ1-2; TRBD1 aligns across 9 bases. J gave up 8 bases and V 11 bases, and 6 bases lay outside the gene matches. The CDR3 length is 11 residues. The V gene's germline CDR1 is MNHEY and CDR2 SVGAGI. As DNA, the CDR3 is TGTGCCGGGGGGACAGGGAACGGCTACACCTTC. This translates into CAGGTGNGYTF.

This clonotype appeared a few times. The genes are TRBV20-1 and TRBJ2-3, with 9 bases lining up with TRBD2. V shed 4 bases, J shed 5 bases, and the junction held 16 bases outside the gene matches. Germline V gene lookup returns CDR1 DFQATT and CDR2 SNEGSKA (reference sequence). This CDR3 contains 17 residues. In DNA, the CDR3 is TGCAGTGCTAACCCTCTGGGGGCTAGCGGGGTAGGAGATACGCAGTATTTT. Translation gives CSANPLGASGVGDTQYF.

The V call is TRBV24-1, the J call TRBJ1-4; D may be TRBD1 (5 bases). Germline lookup yields CDR1 KGHDR and CDR2 SFDVKD. The CDR3 consists of 15 residues. V gave up 6 bases and J gave up 8 bases, with 18 bases separating them. CDR3 DNA: TGTGCCACCAGTTTATCGGACAAGAGGGTGGAAAAACTGTTTTTT. Translating gives CATSLSDKRVEKLFF.